Following are 8 T cell receptor beta chains from one sample sequenced in a study of T cell responses to AZD1222 COVID-19 vaccine. This table comes from immunoSEQ multiplex PCR, and its TCRdb copy is limited to in-frame clones, with some not included. Seen here are about 150,000 clones, roughly 90% observed once, and the top ten hold over 15%. Sequencing was performed on peripheral blood, taken on day 0 of AZD1222 vaccination. All receptors derive from an adult in good health.

The J gene is TRBJ2-1, the V gene TRBV3-1 (or the pseudogene TRBV3-2), with D maybe TRBD2 (5 bases). The CDR3 sequence is 16 residues long. Germline V gene data show CDR1 as LGHDT and CDR2 as YNNKEL (reference sequence). V was clipped by 4 bases and J by 5 bases, with 18 bases between them. The CDR3 DNA is TGTGCCAGCAGCCCTGGAGGTTCCACACCAGACAATGAGCAGTTCTTC. Protein sequence: CASSPGGSTPDNEQFF.

The table lists this clone with a few counts. The chain employs TRBV19 and TRBJ2-1; D is undetermined. The CDR3 totals 15 residues. CDR1 LNHDA and CDR2 SQIVND come from the germline V gene (reference sequence). V was clipped by 5 bases and J by 0 bases, with 11 bases between them. The CDR3 DNA is TGTGCCAGTAGTGAAGCCCACAGCTCCTACAATGAGCAGTTCTTC. Protein: CASSEAHSSYNEQFF.

This chain uses TRBV11-2 with TRBJ2-1, with 7 bases that match TRBD2. V dropped 2 bases and J dropped 3; count of bases not matched to a gene: 4. The germline V gene encodes CDR1 SGHAT and CDR2 FQNNGV. The CDR3 totals 15 residues. CDR3 sequence reads: CASSLHAGDYNEQFF. DNA of the CDR3: TGTGCCAGCAGCTTACATGCGGGAGACTACAATGAGCAGTTCTTC.

V is TRBV27 and J is TRBJ1-1; tentatively, D is TRBD1 (5 bases). V lost 5 bases, J lost 5 bases, and 21 bases lay in between. There are 16 residues in the CDR3. The V gene's germline CDR1 is MNHEY and CDR2 SMNVEV (reference sequence). The CDR3 DNA sequence: TGTGCCAGCAGTCCCTCCCCAGGGTTCCCGGATACTGAAGCTTTCTTT. It translates to CASSPSPGFPDTEAFF.

This clone showed up just a few times. V usage is TRBV30 and J usage is TRBJ2-7, with TRBD1 identical over 9 bases. The CDR3 runs to 13 residues. Germline V gene data show CDR1 as GTSNPN and CDR2 as SVGIG (reference sequence). Losses at the gene ends were 0 bases for V and 3 bases for J; bases not matched to a gene: 0. The DNA for the CDR3 is TGTGCCTGGAGTGTGACAGGGGGCTACGAGCAGTACTTC. Translating it yields CAWSVTGGYEQYF.

The DNA of the CDR3 is TGTGCCAGCAGCGTAGGGGGGGGAACGTACGAGCAGTACTTC. Its protein is CASSVGGGTYEQYF. The V and J genes are TRBV9 and TRBJ2-7; 7 bases are a match to TRBD2. Germline CDR1 reads SGDLS; CDR2 reads YYNGEE. J was trimmed by 4 bases and V by 0 bases; bases with no gene match: 4. The CDR3 consists of 14 residues.

This CDR3 reads CASSIDLGGTGANVLTF. Here the CDR3 DNA reads TGTGCCAGTAGTATAGATCTAGGGGGGACTGGGGCCAACGTCCTGACTTTC. V and J are TRBV19 and TRBJ2-6; D may match TRBD1 or TRBD2 (6 bases each). Germline V gene data show CDR1 as LNHDA and CDR2 as SQIVND (reference sequence). This CDR3 has 17 residues. Trimming shortened V by 0 bases and J by 2 bases, and 11 bases separated the two germline ends.

The DNA of the CDR3 is TGTGCCAGCAGTTACGGGGGTGGGAACACTGAAGCTTTCTTT. This sequence encodes CASSYGGGNTEAFF. V gene TRBV6-5 combines with J gene TRBJ1-1, with a tentative D call TRBD1 (5 bases). From germline, CDR1 is MNHEY and CDR2 SVGAGI. The CDR3 has 14 residues. Trimming removed 2 bases from V and 1 base from J, with 8 bases in between.